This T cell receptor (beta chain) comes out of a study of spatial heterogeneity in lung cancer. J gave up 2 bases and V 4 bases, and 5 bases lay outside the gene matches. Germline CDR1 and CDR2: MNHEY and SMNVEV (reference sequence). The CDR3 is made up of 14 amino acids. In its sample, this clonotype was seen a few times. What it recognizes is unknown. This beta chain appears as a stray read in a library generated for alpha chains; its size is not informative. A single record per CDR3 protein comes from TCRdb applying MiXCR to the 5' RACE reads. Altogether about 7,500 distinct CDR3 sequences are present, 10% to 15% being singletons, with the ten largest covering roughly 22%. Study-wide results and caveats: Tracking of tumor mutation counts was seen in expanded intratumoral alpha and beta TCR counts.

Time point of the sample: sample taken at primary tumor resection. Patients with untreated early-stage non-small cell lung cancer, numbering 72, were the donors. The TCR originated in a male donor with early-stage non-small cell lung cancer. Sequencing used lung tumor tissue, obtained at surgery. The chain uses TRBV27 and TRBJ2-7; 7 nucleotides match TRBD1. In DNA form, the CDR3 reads TGTGCCAGCAGTTCCCTACAGGGGACCTACGAGCAGTACTTC. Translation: CASSSLQGTYEQYF.